A selection of T cell receptor beta chains follows, all from one sample in a study of cytomegalovirus exposure and HLA in healthy donors. The data were produced by immunoSEQ multiplex PCR, yet TCRdb's version contains in-frame clones alone and is incomplete. The sample shows about 160,000 clones, 75% to 85% of them seen only once. Sequencing used PBMCs. The receptors come from a woman younger than 30 in good health and CMV-seronegative. Both conserved end residues are part of each CDR3. The D gene is left open where the match is weak. Only part of the rows carry a size: once, few, many, or a class if the clone is expanded.

abundance	j_gene	v_gene	d_gene	CDR3nt	CDR3aa
.	TRBJ2-5	TRBV6-6	.	TGTGCCAGCAGTTACGGGCAGACACAAGAGACCCAGTACTTC	CASSYGQTQETQYF
medium-sized	TRBJ2-3	TRBV6-5	.	TGTGCCAGCTCTTCGCGGGTAGCCACAGATACGCAGTATTTT	CASSSRVATDTQYF
.	TRBJ2-1	TRBV7-9	TRBD2	TGTTCCAGCAGCACAGCGGGAGGGGCGGGCACCTACAATGAGCAGTTCTTC	CSSSTAGGAGTYNEQFF
.	TRBJ1-4	TRBV7-9	.	TGTGCCAGCAGCTTAACGCGGAATGCTAATGAAAAACTGTTTTTT	CASSLTRNANEKLFF
.	TRBJ2-6	TRBV5-1	.	TGCGCCAGCAGTGCGGCATCGGGTGGGGCCAACGTCCTGACTTTC	CASSAASGGANVLTF
.	TRBJ1-5	TRBV7-9	.	TGTGCCAGCAGCTTATGGGACACGGATCAGCCCCAGCATTTT	CASSLWDTDQPQHF
.	TRBJ1-5	TRBV28	.	TGTGCCAGCAGTTCACCCCAGCGGGCGCCCCAGCATTTT	CASSSPQRAPQHF
.	TRBJ2-7	TRBV2	TRBD2	TGTGCCAGCAGTACCCCTGTTAGCGGGGGGCCCTCCTACGAGCAGTACTTC	CASSTPVSGGPSYEQYF
.	TRBJ2-7	TRBV10-2	TRBD2	TGCGCCAGCAGTGAGATTTTTGGCGGGAGGAGCTACGAGCAGTACTTC	CASSEIFGGRSYEQYF
.	TRBJ2-5	TRBV7-8	TRBD1	TGTGCCAGCAGGGCAAGCAGGGACAGTAAAGAGACCCAGTACTTC	CASRASRDSKETQYF
.	TRBJ1-1	TRBV7-3	.	TGTGCCAGCAGCCCTGGACGGGGAACTGAAGCTTTCTTT	CASSPGRGTEAFF
once	TRBJ2-7	TRBV9	.	TGTGCCAGCAGCGTCGGGACTGGCAGGTACGACGAGCAGTACTTC	CASSVGTGRYDEQYF
once	TRBJ2-7	TRBV7-6	TRBD2	TGTGCCAGCAGCTTAGCAAGCGGGAGTTACAACGAGCAGTACTTC	CASSLASGSYNEQYF
.	TRBJ2-7	TRBV11-2	.	TGTGCCAGCAGCTCTCCTAAAGGCGGGACCCACTACGAGCAGTACTTC	CASSSPKGGTHYEQYF
.	TRBJ1-1	TRBV19	.	TGTGCCAGTAGTATAGGGGCGGCAGTTCGCGGGTTGAACACTGAAGCTTTCTTT	CASSIGAAVRGLNTEAFF
.	TRBJ2-5	TRBV11-2	TRBD1	TGTGCCAGCAGCTTACACAGGGGTAGACAAGAGACCCAGTACTTC	CASSLHRGRQETQYF
once	TRBJ1-1	TRBV10-3	TRBD1	TGTGCCATCAGGCGACAGGGGGAGAACACTGAAGCTTTCTTT	CAIRRQGENTEAFF
.	TRBJ2-7	TRBV5-1	.	TGCGCCAGCAGCTCCATTGGGGCAGAAGGGACCTACGAGCAGTACTTC	CASSSIGAEGTYEQYF
.	TRBJ2-7	TRBV6-5	.	TGTGCCAGCAACTCCGGGGGTTCCTACGAGCAGTACTTC	CASNSGGSYEQYF
.	TRBJ2-7	TRBV10-3	TRBD1	TGTGCCATCACCGGACAGGGCAGCTACGAGCAGTACTTC	CAITGQGSYEQYF
.	TRBJ2-7	TRBV5-8	TRBD1	TGTGCCAGCAGCTTTGGGACAGTATACGAGCAGTACTTC	CASSFGTVYEQYF
.	TRBJ1-2	TRBV10-2	TRBD1	TGCGCCAGCAGTGAGCTGGGGCAGGGGGCTTATGGTGACTATGGCTACACCTTC	CASSELGQGAYGDYGYTF
.	TRBJ2-7	TRBV2	TRBD1	TGTGCCAGCAGTCGACAGGGGATGGCCTCCTACGAGCAGTACTTC	CASSRQGMASYEQYF
few	TRBJ1-2	TRBV6-6	.	TGTGCCAGCAGTCAGGGTGACTATGGCTACACCTTC	CASSQGDYGYTF
.	TRBJ2-2	TRBV6-1	.	TGTGCCATCAAGAGACAGGCGAACACCGGGGAGCTGCTTTTT	CAIKRQANTGELLF
.	TRBJ1-2	TRBV6-1	TRBD1	TGTGCCAGCAGTACTCATACAGGGGAGGGCTACACCTTC	CASSTHTGEGYTF
.	TRBJ2-2	TRBV11-3	.	TGTGCCAGCAGCATCTCCACCGGGGAGCTGTTTTTT	CASSISTGELFF